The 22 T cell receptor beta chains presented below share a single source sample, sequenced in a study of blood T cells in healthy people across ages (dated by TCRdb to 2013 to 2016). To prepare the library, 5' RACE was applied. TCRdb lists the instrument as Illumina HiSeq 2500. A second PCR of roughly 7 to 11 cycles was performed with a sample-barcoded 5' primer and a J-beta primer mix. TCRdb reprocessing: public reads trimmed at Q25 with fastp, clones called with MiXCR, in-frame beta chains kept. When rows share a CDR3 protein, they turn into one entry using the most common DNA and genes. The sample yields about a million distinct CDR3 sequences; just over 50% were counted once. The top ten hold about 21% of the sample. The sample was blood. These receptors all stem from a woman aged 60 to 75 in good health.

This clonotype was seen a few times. Here the CDR3 reads CASSLGQGFGETQYF. CDR3 coding DNA: TGTGCCAGCAGCTTAGGACAGGGTTTCGGAGAGACCCAGTACTTC. V is TRBV7-2 and J is TRBJ2-5, with 7 bases lining up with TRBD1. The length of the CDR3 is 15 residues. CDR1 is SGHTA, CDR2 FQGNSA, per germline. The V gene end was trimmed by 1 base and the J gene end by 4 bases; junction bases not matched to a gene: 6.

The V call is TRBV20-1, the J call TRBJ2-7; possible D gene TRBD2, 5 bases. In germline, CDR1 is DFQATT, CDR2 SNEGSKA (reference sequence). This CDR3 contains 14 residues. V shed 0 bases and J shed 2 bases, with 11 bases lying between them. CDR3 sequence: CSARERGSAYEQYF. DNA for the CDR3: TGCAGTGCTAGAGAACGTGGGAGCGCCTACGAGCAGTACTTC.

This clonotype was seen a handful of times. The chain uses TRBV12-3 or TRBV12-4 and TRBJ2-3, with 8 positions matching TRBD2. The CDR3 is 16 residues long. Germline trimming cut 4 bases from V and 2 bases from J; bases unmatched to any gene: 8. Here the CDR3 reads CASSSQTSDPTDTQYF. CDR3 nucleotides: TGTGCCAGCAGTTCCCAGACTAGCGACCCCACAGATACGCAGTATTTT.

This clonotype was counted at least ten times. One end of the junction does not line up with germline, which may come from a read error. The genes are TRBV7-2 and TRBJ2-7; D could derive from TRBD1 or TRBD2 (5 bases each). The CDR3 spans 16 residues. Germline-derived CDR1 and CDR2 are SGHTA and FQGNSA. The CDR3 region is CASSLAGTVKTYEQYF. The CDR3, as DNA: TGTGCCAGCAGCCTAGCAGGGACCGTGAAGACCTACGAGCAGTACTTC.

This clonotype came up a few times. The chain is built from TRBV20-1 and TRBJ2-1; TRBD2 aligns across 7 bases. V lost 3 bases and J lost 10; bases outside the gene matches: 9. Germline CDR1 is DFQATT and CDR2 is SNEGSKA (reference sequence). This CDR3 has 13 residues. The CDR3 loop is CSASPSGSGEQFF. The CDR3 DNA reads TGCAGTGCTAGTCCTAGCGGTAGTGGAGAGCAGTTCTTC.

The CDR3 coding sequence is TGTGCCAGCAGTTACTCGATCGATGAGCAGTTCTTC. This sequence encodes CASSYSIDEQFF. The chain joins TRBV6-2 or TRBV6-3 to TRBJ2-1; D is unclear. Germline lookup yields CDR1 MNHEY and CDR2 SVGEGT. V dropped 0 bases and J dropped 8 bases, with 5 bases sitting between them. The CDR3 is 12 amino acids.

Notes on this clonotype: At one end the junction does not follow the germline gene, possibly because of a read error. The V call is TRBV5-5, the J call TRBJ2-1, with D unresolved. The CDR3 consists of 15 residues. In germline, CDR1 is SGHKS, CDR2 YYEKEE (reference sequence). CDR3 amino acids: CASSRSLSSYNEQFF. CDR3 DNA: TGTGCTAGCAGCAGGAGCCTCAGCTCCTACAATGAGCAGTTCTTC.

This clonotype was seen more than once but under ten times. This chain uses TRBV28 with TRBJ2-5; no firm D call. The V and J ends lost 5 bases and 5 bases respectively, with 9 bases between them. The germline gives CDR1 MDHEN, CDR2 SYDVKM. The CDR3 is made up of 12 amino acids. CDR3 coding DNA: TGTGCCAGCAGTCCCCATTTGGAGACCCAGTACTTC. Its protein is CASSPHLETQYF.

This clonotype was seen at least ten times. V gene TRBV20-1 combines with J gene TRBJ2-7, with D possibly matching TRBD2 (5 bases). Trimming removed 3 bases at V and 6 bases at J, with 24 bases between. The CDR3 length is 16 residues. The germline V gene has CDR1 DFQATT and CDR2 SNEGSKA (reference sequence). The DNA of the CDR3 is TGCAGTGCTAGTTCCAATCTTCTCCCCCCTCGGGGCGAGCAGTACTTC. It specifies CSASSNLLPPRGEQYF.

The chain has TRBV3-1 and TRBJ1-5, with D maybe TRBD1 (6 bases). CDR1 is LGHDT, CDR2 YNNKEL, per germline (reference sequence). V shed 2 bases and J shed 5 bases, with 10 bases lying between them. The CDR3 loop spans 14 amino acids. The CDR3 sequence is CASSQLRGDQPQHF. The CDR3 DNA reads TGTGCCAGCAGCCAACTCAGGGGCGATCAGCCCCAGCATTTT.

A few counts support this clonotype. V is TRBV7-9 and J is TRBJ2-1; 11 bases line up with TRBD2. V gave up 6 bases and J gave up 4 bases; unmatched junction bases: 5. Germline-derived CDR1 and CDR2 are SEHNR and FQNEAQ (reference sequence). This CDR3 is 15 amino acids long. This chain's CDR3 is CASSLLAGAYNEQFF. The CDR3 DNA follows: TGTGCCAGCAGTTTACTAGCGGGAGCGTACAATGAGCAGTTCTTC.

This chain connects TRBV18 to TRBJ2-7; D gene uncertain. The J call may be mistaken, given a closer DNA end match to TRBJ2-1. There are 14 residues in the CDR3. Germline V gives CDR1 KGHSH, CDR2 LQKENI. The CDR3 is CASSEGVINYEQFF. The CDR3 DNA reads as TGTGCCAGCTCAGAAGGCGTAATCAACTACGAGCAGTTCTTC.

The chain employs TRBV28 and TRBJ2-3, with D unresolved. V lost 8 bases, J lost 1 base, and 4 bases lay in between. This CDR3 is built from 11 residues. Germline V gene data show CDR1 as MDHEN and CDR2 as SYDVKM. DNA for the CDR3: TGTGCCAGCGTCGGCACAGATACGCAGTATTTT. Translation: CASVGTDTQYF.

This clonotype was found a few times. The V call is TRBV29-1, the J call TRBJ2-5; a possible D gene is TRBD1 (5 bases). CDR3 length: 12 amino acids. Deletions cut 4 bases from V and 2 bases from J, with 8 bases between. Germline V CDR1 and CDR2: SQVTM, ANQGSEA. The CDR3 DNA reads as TGCAGCGTTGGGCAGGGACAAGAGACCCAGTACTTC. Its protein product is CSVGQGQETQYF.

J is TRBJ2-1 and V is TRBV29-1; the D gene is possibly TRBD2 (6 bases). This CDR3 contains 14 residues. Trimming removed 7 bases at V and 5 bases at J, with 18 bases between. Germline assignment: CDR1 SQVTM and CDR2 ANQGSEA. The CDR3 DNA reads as TGCAGCGCATCGGGACTCACAGCCAACAATGAGCAGTTCTTC. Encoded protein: CSASGLTANNEQFF.

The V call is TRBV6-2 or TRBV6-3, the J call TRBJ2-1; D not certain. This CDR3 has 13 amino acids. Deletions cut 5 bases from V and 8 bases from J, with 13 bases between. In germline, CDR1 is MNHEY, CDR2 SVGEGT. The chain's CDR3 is CASSKNELHEQFF. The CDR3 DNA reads TGTGCCAGCAGTAAAAATGAGTTACATGAGCAGTTCTTC.

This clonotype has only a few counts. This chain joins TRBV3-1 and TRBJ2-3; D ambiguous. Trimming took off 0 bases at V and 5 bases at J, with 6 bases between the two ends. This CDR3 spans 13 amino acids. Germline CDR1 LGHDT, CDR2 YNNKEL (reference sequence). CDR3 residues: CASSQEWRDTQYF. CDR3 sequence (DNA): TGTGCCAGCAGCCAAGAATGGAGAGATACGCAGTATTTT.

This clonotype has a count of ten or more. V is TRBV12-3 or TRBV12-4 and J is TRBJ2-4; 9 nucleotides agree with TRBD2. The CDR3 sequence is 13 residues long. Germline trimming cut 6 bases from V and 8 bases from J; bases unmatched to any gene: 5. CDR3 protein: CASRVAGEHIQYF. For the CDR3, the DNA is TGTGCCAGCAGGGTAGCGGGAGAGCACATTCAGTACTTC.

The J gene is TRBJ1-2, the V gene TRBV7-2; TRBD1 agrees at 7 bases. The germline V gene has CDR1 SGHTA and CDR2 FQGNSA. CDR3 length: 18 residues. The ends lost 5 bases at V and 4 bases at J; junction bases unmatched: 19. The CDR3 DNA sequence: TGTGCCAGCAGCCCCCAAAGCTCGTCTGGGACAGCTTTCTATGGCTACACCTTC. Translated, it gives CASSPQSSSGTAFYGYTF.

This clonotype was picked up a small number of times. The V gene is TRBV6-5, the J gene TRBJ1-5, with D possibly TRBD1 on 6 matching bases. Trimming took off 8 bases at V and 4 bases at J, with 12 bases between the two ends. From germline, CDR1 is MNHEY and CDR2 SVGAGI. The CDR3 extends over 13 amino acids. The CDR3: CASGRQGNQPQHF. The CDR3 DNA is TGTGCCAGCGGTAGGCAGGGGAATCAGCCCCAGCATTTT.

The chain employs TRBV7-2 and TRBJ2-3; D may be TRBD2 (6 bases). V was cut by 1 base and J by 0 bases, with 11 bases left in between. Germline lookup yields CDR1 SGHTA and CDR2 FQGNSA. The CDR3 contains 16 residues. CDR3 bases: TGTGCCAGCAGCTTAGTAGCGGATGCTAGCACAGATACGCAGTATTTT. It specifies CASSLVADASTDTQYF.

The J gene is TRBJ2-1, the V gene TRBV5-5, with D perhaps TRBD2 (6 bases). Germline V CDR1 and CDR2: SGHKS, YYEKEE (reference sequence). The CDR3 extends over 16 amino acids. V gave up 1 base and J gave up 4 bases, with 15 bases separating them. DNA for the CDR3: TGTGCCAGCAGCTTGTTCGGGGGAGTTCAGTACAATGAGCAGTTCTTC. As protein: CASSLFGGVQYNEQFF.